Presented here are 27 T cell receptor beta chains from one specimen sequenced in a study of T-cell memory formation after mild COVID-19 (dated by TCRdb to the early 2020s). Library prep was done by 5' RACE. These reads were obtained on an Illumina NovaSeq 6000. Using fastp at Q25 and MiXCR, TCRdb reprocessed the public reads and kept productive beta chains. Identical CDR3 proteins give one entry, which carries the most common genes and DNA. The table for this sample lists just over 200,000 distinct CDR3 sequences; 9.5% of them were counted only once. The ten largest clonotypes hold about 3.8% of the sample. Source material: PBMCs or a T cell subset sorted from them (not recorded which). Source of these receptors: a man younger than 35 who had mild COVID-19 (a few samples of this study predate the infection). The sample titles of this study are shuffled in the database, so cell type and time point are left out; the donor was told from shared clones.

The genes are TRBV9 and TRBJ1-3; 8 bases line up with TRBD1. CDR1 SGDLS and CDR2 YYNGEE come from the germline V gene. This CDR3 region has 13 residues. J was trimmed by 6 bases and V by 4 bases; bases with no gene match: 3. The CDR3 nucleotides are TGTGCCAGCAGCAGACAGGGGACAAACACCATATATTTT. Residues: CASSRQGTNTIYF.

The V and J genes are TRBV15 and TRBJ1-2; TRBD1 aligns across 7 bases. Germline trimming cut 3 bases from V and 3 bases from J; bases unmatched to any gene: 4. Germline CDR1 reads LNHNV; CDR2 reads YYDKDF (reference sequence). CDR3 length equals 14 residues. This CDR3 reads CATSRATGHYGYTF. The CDR3, as DNA: TGTGCCACCAGCAGGGCGACAGGGCACTATGGCTACACCTTC.

This clonotype appeared once. V usage is TRBV6-5 and J usage is TRBJ2-1; 8 bases are a match to TRBD1. The CDR3 extends over 15 amino acids. CDR1 is MNHEY, CDR2 SVGAGI, per germline. V dropped 3 bases and J dropped 8; count of bases not matched to a gene: 9. Here the CDR3 reads CASSYRAGGGDEQFF. CDR3 DNA: TGTGCCAGCAGTTATCGGGCAGGGGGCGGGGATGAGCAGTTCTTC.

In its sample, this clonotype was seen a few times. The rearrangement links TRBV20-1 to TRBJ1-3; no clear D. The CDR3 length is 14 residues. The V gene's germline CDR1 is DFQATT and CDR2 SNEGSKA (reference sequence). The V end was cut by 5 bases, the J end by 7 bases, with 18 bases between. CDR3 sequence reads: CSASRTEGGNTIYF. The CDR3 DNA reads as TGCAGTGCTTCCAGGACGGAGGGAGGGAACACCATATATTTT.

This clonotype was seen a handful of times. The chain has TRBV20-1 and TRBJ2-3; 8 bases line up with TRBD2. This CDR3 contains 14 residues. Trimming took 1 base from V and 2 from J; bases not matched to a gene: 2. Germline V lookup: CDR1 DFQATT, CDR2 SNEGSKA (reference sequence). In DNA, the CDR3 is TGCAGTGCTAGAGCGGGGGGGCCCACAGATACGCAGTATTTT. It encodes CSARAGGPTDTQYF.

This clonotype was seen ten or more times. The CDR3 DNA sequence: TGTGCCTGGAACAGGGAGGGCGACGAGCAGTACTTC. This encodes CAWNREGDEQYF. V gene TRBV30 combines with J gene TRBJ2-7; D might be TRBD2 (7 bases). The CDR3 loop spans 12 amino acids. The germline V gene encodes CDR1 GTSNPN and CDR2 SVGIG (reference sequence). V lost 4 bases and J 5 bases, leaving 12 bases between the germline ends.

This clonotype was recorded once. The chain uses TRBV20-1 and TRBJ1-3, with unresolved D. V was trimmed by 6 bases and J by 4 bases, leaving 10 bases between them. The CDR3 has 12 amino acids. The germline gives CDR1 DFQATT, CDR2 SNEGSKA (reference sequence). CDR3 DNA: TGCAGTGCCACCTGGGCCGGAAACACCATATATTTT. Translated, it gives CSATWAGNTIYF.

This chain joins TRBV2 and TRBJ2-5, with 13 bases identical to TRBD2. This CDR3 contains 15 residues. Unmatched junction bases numbered 3, after V lost 6 bases and J lost 2 bases. CDR1 SNHLY and CDR2 FYNNEI come from the germline V gene. For the CDR3, the DNA is TGTGCCAGCAGACGGACTAGCGGGGGACAAGAGACCCAGTACTTC. As protein: CASRRTSGGQETQYF.

The V call is TRBV23-1, the J call TRBJ1-5; the match to TRBD1 covers 8 bases. TRBV23-1 qualifies as an ORF whose function is uncertain. Trimming cost V 3 bases and J 1 base; bases outside gene matches: 5. The CDR3 runs 16 residues. The CDR3 DNA reads as TGCGCCAGCAGTCAGGGACAGGAGACCAGCAATCAGCCCCAGCATTTT. Translation: CASSQGQETSNQPQHF.

The V gene is TRBV4-2, the J gene TRBJ1-2, with D unresolved. V was cut by 0 bases and J by 8 bases, with 22 bases left in between. Germline CDR1 reads LGHNA; CDR2 reads YNFKEQ. CDR3 length equals 17 residues. The CDR3 region is CASSQDRRTLDAGGYTF. DNA for the CDR3: TGTGCCAGCAGCCAAGATCGAAGGACCCTCGACGCTGGCGGCTACACCTTC.

This rearrangement joins TRBV3-1 to TRBJ1-6; D unclear. Germline assignment: CDR1 LGHDT and CDR2 YNNKEL (reference sequence). The CDR3 extends over 13 amino acids. V was pared by 1 base and J by 10 bases, with 8 bases between. The CDR3 sequence is CASSQASGSPLHF. CDR3 in DNA: TGTGCCAGCAGCCAAGCTTCAGGCTCACCCCTCCACTTT.

This clonotype appeared many times. V gene TRBV6-6 combines with J gene TRBJ2-1, with D possibly being TRBD1 (5 bases). Between the trimmed V and J ends, which lost 6 bases and 0 bases, there was a span of 12 bases. Germline CDR1 MNHNY, CDR2 SVGAGI (reference sequence). There are 15 residues in the CDR3. DNA for the CDR3: TGTGCCAGCAGAAGGGGCCCCAGCTCCTACAATGAGCAGTTCTTC. It translates to CASRRGPSSYNEQFF.

The chain couples TRBV7-8 to TRBJ1-6; D not certain. The CDR3 is made up of 17 amino acids. Germline V gene data show CDR1 as SGHVS and CDR2 as FQNEAQ. V lost 3 bases and J 5 bases, leaving 17 bases between the germline ends. The CDR3 protein is CASSFGPGGQNNSPLHF. The CDR3 DNA is TGTGCCAGCAGCTTTGGGCCGGGAGGCCAAAATAATTCACCCCTCCACTTT.

Only a few counts were recorded for this clonotype. This rearrangement joins TRBV28 to TRBJ2-7; 9 bases map to TRBD1. Germline CDR1 MDHEN, CDR2 SYDVKM. This CDR3 has 14 residues. The junction had 7 bases not matched to a gene; V was cut back by 6 bases and J by 4 bases. CDR3 nucleotide sequence: TGTGCCAGCAGCACGGGACAGGGCCCATACGAGCAGTACGTC. Encoded protein: CASSTGQGPYEQYV.

CDR3 DNA sequence: TGCGCCAGCAGCTTGGCCGAACAGGGTTCCTACGAGCAGTACTTC. Protein: CASSLAEQGSYEQYF. The chain recombines TRBV5-1 with TRBJ2-7, with D possibly TRBD1 on 6 matching bases. The germline gives CDR1 SGHRS, CDR2 YFSETQ. V was cut by 0 bases and J by 1 base, with 11 bases left in between. This CDR3 has 15 amino acids.

The sample holds a few counts of this clonotype. The V and J genes are TRBV12-3 or TRBV12-4 and TRBJ1-1, with 7 bases aligning to TRBD1. The J segment lost 8 bases and the V segment lost 5 bases, leaving 8 bases of the junction unmatched. This CDR3 has 13 residues. The CDR3 coding sequence is TGTGCCAGCAGTGCTGAGGAGACAGGGGAAGCTTTCTTT. This gives the protein CASSAEETGEAFF.

The V gene is TRBV6-5, the J gene TRBJ1-2, with TRBD1 as a possible D gene (5 bases). The V end was cut by 2 bases, the J end by 4 bases, with 8 bases between. Germline-derived CDR1 and CDR2 are MNHEY and SVGAGI. The CDR3 spans 13 residues. The DNA for the CDR3 is TGTGCCAGCAGTTACAGGGGTGGCTATGGCTACACCTTC. Translation gives CASSYRGGYGYTF.

In its sample, this clonotype was seen many times. The rearrangement links TRBV15 to TRBJ1-1; D gene ambiguous. V gave up 7 bases and J gave up 1 base, with 10 bases separating them. This CDR3 comprises 13 residues. Germline V gene data show CDR1 as LNHNV and CDR2 as YYDKDF (reference sequence). The CDR3 nucleotides read TGTGCCACCACCCGACCTCCGAACACTGAAGCTTTCTTT. Its protein is CATTRPPNTEAFF.

This clonotype turned up a few times. The V gene is TRBV7-8, the J gene TRBJ2-5; D assignment may be TRBD1 or TRBD2 (5 bases each). The CDR3 covers 12 residues. V was pared by 10 bases and J by 5 bases, with 14 bases between. Germline V gene data show CDR1 as SGHVS and CDR2 as FQNEAQ. The CDR3 DNA sequence: TGTGCCACCCCCGAGGGGACGGAGACCCAGTACTTC. Translated, it gives CATPEGTETQYF.

The J gene is TRBJ2-1, the V gene TRBV5-1; D gene uncertain. CDR1 SGHRS and CDR2 YFSETQ come from the germline V gene. The CDR3 sequence is 11 residues long. The V end lost 6 bases, the J end lost 6 bases, and 7 bases lay between the germline ends. The CDR3 DNA reads as TGCGCCAGCAACTCCGGCAATGAGCAGTTCTTC. Translating it yields CASNSGNEQFF.

The chain uses TRBV20-1 and TRBJ2-7; 8 nucleotides agree with TRBD2. The germline gives CDR1 DFQATT, CDR2 SNEGSKA (reference sequence). The CDR3 is 14 amino acids. The V segment lost 7 bases and the J segment 4 bases; nucleotides outside the gene matches: 12. Here the CDR3 reads CSVSKTGGAYEQYF. The CDR3 DNA sequence: TGCAGTGTTTCGAAGACGGGGGGGGCGTACGAGCAGTACTTC.

This clonotype was seen at least ten times. The CDR3 DNA is TGTGCCAGCAGTGAGAACGCCTATGGCTACACCTTC. Translated: CASSENAYGYTF. The genes are TRBV2 and TRBJ1-2; D uncertain. Germline values: CDR1 SNHLY, CDR2 FYNNEI. There are 12 residues in the CDR3. V was clipped by 3 bases and J by 4 bases, with 6 bases between them. Variable domain in full (rest from reference TRBV2 and TRBJ1-2): EPEVTQTPSHQVTQMGQEVILRCVPISNHLYFYWYRQILGQKVEFLVSFYNNEISEKSEIFDDQFSVERPDGSNFTLKIRSTKLEDSAMYFCASSENAYGYTFGSGTRLTVV.

This clonotype was recorded many times. J is TRBJ2-5 and V is TRBV4-2, with D perhaps matching TRBD2 (6 bases). Germline CDR1 is LGHNA and CDR2 is YNFKEQ. The CDR3 loop spans 14 amino acids. Trimming left V 4 bases short and J 3 bases short, with 12 bases between. CDR3 nucleotide sequence: TGTGCCAGCAGCCCCCTTTCGGGGGAAGAGACCCAGTACTTC. Amino acid sequence: CASSPLSGEETQYF.

The J gene is TRBJ2-3, the V gene TRBV10-3, with 9 bases matching TRBD2. The CDR3 has 18 residues. The trim removed 1 base at V and 2 bases at J, leaving 10 bases unmatched. Germline CDR1 reads ENHRY; CDR2 reads SYGVKD. CDR3 nucleotides: TGTGCCATCAGTGAGTTTGCGGGGGGGACCAGGAACACAGATACGCAGTATTTT. This translates into CAISEFAGGTRNTDTQYF.

The sample holds many counts of this clonotype. The chain couples TRBV20-1 to TRBJ2-4; 9 positions match TRBD2. The CDR3 consists of 16 residues. With 4 bases clipped from V and 6 bases from J, the junction kept 13 bases outside the gene matches. The germline V gene has CDR1 DFQATT and CDR2 SNEGSKA (reference sequence). This CDR3 reads CSAISPVAGAGNIQYF. CDR3 nucleotides: TGCAGTGCTATAAGTCCCGTAGCGGGGGCAGGAAACATTCAGTACTTC.

Only a few counts were recorded for this clonotype. V is TRBV5-1 and J is TRBJ2-2; unclear D gene. V gave up 5 bases and J gave up 3 bases, with 8 bases separating them. This CDR3 has 13 residues. Germline CDR1 reads SGHRS; CDR2 reads YFSETQ. CDR3 in DNA: TGCGCCAGCAGGCTAACAGACACCGGGGAGCTGTTTTTT. Translation gives CASRLTDTGELFF.

This clonotype was seen only a few times. The chain is built from TRBV7-2 and TRBJ2-7; maybe TRBD1 (6 bases). CDR1 is SGHTA and CDR2 is FQGNSA in the germline V gene. Between the trimmed V and J ends, which lost 4 bases and 4 bases, there was a span of 11 bases. The CDR3 sequence is 13 residues long. CDR3 residues: CASSSDRLYEQYV. The CDR3 DNA follows: TGTGCCAGCAGCTCCGACAGGCTTTACGAGCAGTACGTC.